This TCR beta chain derives from a study of T cells in Graves' hyperthyroidism and ophthalmopathy. Ophthalmopathy in the patients scored at least 3 on Clinical Activity Score and at least 4 on NOSPECS grade, lasting under 3 months. Uncontrolled infections, other autoimmune diseases, pregnancy or lactation led to exclusion of patients. This clonotype was detected many times. The antigen is unknown. Findings and limits, study-wide: Ophthalmopathy got predicted by the model a median around 6.6 months before its onset.

RNA transcripts gave rise to amplified TCR beta CDR3 regions. Using the HTBI primer set, a first-round RT-PCR was run on the TCR CDR3. TCRdb used MiXCR to reprocess the multiplex PCR reads, holding one entry per CDR3 protein. Here the sample spans 300,000 to 450,000 distinct CDR3 sequences, more than 12% being singletons. Germline V CDR1 and CDR2: KGHSH, LQKENI. The CDR3 contains 11 residues. J lost 8 bases, V lost 4 bases, and 0 bases had no gene match. The sequenced material came from blood. The sequence derives from a woman aged 30 to 39 with Graves' ophthalmopathy. V usage is TRBV18 and J usage is TRBJ1-1; 8 bases fit TRBD1. The CDR3 coding sequence is TGTGCCAGCTCACGGGACAGGGAAGCTTTCTTT. Translating it yields CASSRDREAFF.